Listed below are T cell receptor beta chains from one sample, sequenced in a study of blood T cell repertoires in COVID-19. Sequenced by immunoSEQ multiplex PCR; TCRdb stores in-frame clones only, minus some. In the table there are 70,000 or so clones, around 89% of which are singletons. Sample: peripheral blood. All receptors come from a woman older than 75 with active COVID-19. CDR3s include the opening cysteine and the closing phenylalanine or tryptophan. The D gene is left open where the match is weak. Not all rows give a size; the values are once, few, many and, for expanded clones, a class.

D gene | clone size | V gene | CDR3 protein
NA | NA | TRBV5-4 | CASSSVRTSHNEQFF
TRBD2 | NA | TRBV27 | CASIRIAGGIMETQYF
NA | NA | TRBV5-6 | CASSLAYTEAFF
NA | NA | TRBV3-1/TRBV3-2 | CASSSSGTGELFF
TRBD1 | once | TRBV27 | CASSLLSLAGGNTEAFF
NA | few | TRBV12-3/TRBV12-4 | CASSLRDSYEQYF
NA | NA | TRBV7-3 | CASSLSLNGYEEQFF
NA | NA | TRBV7-2 | CASSLFRGRDQDTQYF
NA | NA | TRBV7-9 | CASTDWTANQETQYF
TRBD2 | few | TRBV10-1 | CASSEGGLAPQETQYF
NA | NA | TRBV27 | CASTPGGLPYEQYF
TRBD2 | NA | TRBV6-4 | CASLLGLAGGVNTGELFF
NA | few | TRBV6-1 | CASSEVWRAEAFF
NA | once | TRBV4-2 | CASSLPLGDYNEQFF
NA | NA | TRBV28 | CASSLVSVENTEAFF
TRBD2 | NA | TRBV3-1/TRBV3-2 | CASSQEFTREGSPDTQYF
NA | NA | TRBV5-4 | CASSLLEATGYTF
NA | NA | TRBV6-5 | CGRGSGNTIYF
TRBD2 | NA | TRBV5-1 | CASSRTRAYNEQFF
NA | once | TRBV19 | CASSIEAGTGELFF
TRBD2 | NA | TRBV28 | CASRQGGLAGAVEQFF
TRBD1 | NA | TRBV2 | CASSETGTGGGGYTF
NA | NA | TRBV28 | CASSLADRQETQYF